The 8 T cell receptor beta chains in this list originate from one sample, sequenced in a study of cytomegalovirus exposure and HLA in healthy donors. The study ran its PCR with 60 Vbeta and 13 Jbeta primers. Sequenced by immunoSEQ multiplex PCR; TCRdb stores in-frame clones only, minus some. The table has around 40,000 clones, approximately 66% seen once; the top ten hold less than 20%. Sequencing was done on a sample of PBMCs. The source is a man aged 45-65 years in good health and CMV-seropositive.

This clone occurred once. V is TRBV11-2 and J is TRBJ2-1, with unresolved D. Germline V gene sequence: CDR1 SGHAT, CDR2 FQNNGV. V dropped 5 bases and J dropped 4 bases, with 6 bases sitting between them. CDR3 length: 12 amino acids. CDR3 in DNA: TGTGCCAGCAGCCGTTATTACAATGAGCAGTTCTTC. It specifies CASSRYYNEQFF.

CDR3 protein: CASSLVQGAIETQYF. The CDR3 bases are TGTGCCAGCAGCTTAGTCCAGGGGGCGATAGAGACCCAGTACTTC. The chain is built from TRBV7-9 and TRBJ2-5, with 8 bases fitting TRBD1. V lost 1 base and J lost 4; bases outside the gene matches: 5. CDR3 length: 15 amino acids. CDR1 and CDR2 (germline): SEHNR, FQNEAQ (reference sequence).

Remarks on this clone: Compared with germline, one end of the junction differs, possibly owing to a read error. The chain combines TRBV5-6 with TRBJ2-7, with a tentative D call TRBD1 (6 bases). Germline V gives CDR1 SGHDT, CDR2 YYEEEE. This CDR3 is built from 12 residues. The CDR3 spells CASSLDSFAEDF. DNA for the CDR3: TGTGCCAGCAGCCTGGACAGTTTCGCGGAGGACTTC.

The chain employs TRBV6-4 and TRBJ1-1; D ambiguous. The germline CDR1 and CDR2 sequences are MRHNA and SNTAGT. This CDR3 spans 13 amino acids. The V end was cut by 6 bases, the J end by 0 bases, with 8 bases between. The CDR3 sequence: CASSLEMNTEAFF. CDR3 coding DNA: TGTGCCAGCAGCCTAGAGATGAACACTGAAGCTTTCTTT.

This sequence joins TRBV30 and TRBJ2-7, with 8 bases lining up with TRBD1. Germline loops: CDR1 GTSNPN, CDR2 SVGIG (reference sequence). The V segment lost 2 bases and the J segment 6 bases; nucleotides outside the gene matches: 12. This CDR3 has 15 residues. The CDR3 is CAWSFRQGLASEQYF. In DNA form, the CDR3 reads TGTGCCTGGAGTTTCCGACAGGGGTTGGCCTCCGAGCAGTACTTC.

The V and J genes are TRBV2 and TRBJ2-1, with 12 bases aligning to TRBD2. CDR1 SNHLY and CDR2 FYNNEI come from the germline V gene. This CDR3 is 18 amino acids long. After removal of 2 bases from V and 0 bases from J, the junction contained 5 bases not matched to a gene. The DNA of the CDR3 is TGTGCCAGCAGTGAAACGGGACTAGCGGGTAGCTCCTACAATGAGCAGTTCTTC. Its protein is CASSETGLAGSSYNEQFF.

The chain uses TRBV10-3 and TRBJ2-1, with 7 bases aligning to TRBD1. Germline V gives CDR1 ENHRY, CDR2 SYGVKD. This CDR3 spans 15 amino acids. The junction had 7 bases not matched to a gene; V was cut back by 4 bases and J by 4 bases. The CDR3 DNA reads as TGTGCCATCAGTGTATCGACAGGGCCATACAATGAGCAGTTCTTC. Its translation is CAISVSTGPYNEQFF.

This clone has just a few counts. This chain joins TRBV6-5 and TRBJ2-3; 8 bases are a match to TRBD2. The length of the CDR3 is 15 residues. Germline CDR1 is MNHEY and CDR2 is SVGAGI. The junction had 5 bases not matched to a gene; V was cut back by 5 bases and J by 1 base. The CDR3 DNA reads as TGTGCCAGCAGTCCCGGGGGGGCCGGCACAGATACGCAGTATTTT. Amino acid sequence: CASSPGGAGTDTQYF.